The sequence of this TCR beta chain was determined in a study of T cell responses to AZD1222 COVID-19 vaccine. Study-wide results and limits: The donors showed a predominance of white British ancestry and of females, with possible underestimation of clonal diversity.

Generated by immunoSEQ multiplex PCR, the TCRdb table keeps only in-frame clones and is missing some. The table lists 99,000 or so clones, 70% to 90% of them singletons, with less than 9.5% in the top ten. Of note for this clone: Its antigen is not identified.

CDR1 and CDR2 from the germline V gene are GTSNPN and SVGIG (reference sequence). CDR3 length: 13 residues. The germline V and J ends were trimmed by 4 bases and 1 base, with 8 bases remaining between them. This TCR was sampled from an adult in good health. The chain has TRBV30 and TRBJ1-3; D gene unclear. Material: peripheral blood, obtained on day 0 of AZD1222 vaccination. The CDR3 loop reads CAWTWGSGNTIYF. Here the CDR3 DNA reads TGTGCCTGGACTTGGGGATCTGGAAACACCATATATTTT.